This T cell receptor (beta chain) was profiled in a study of CD8+CD57+ T cells in acquired aplastic anemia. About the study: DNA from sorted CD4+ and CD8+ cells averaged around 3 ug.

TCR beta VDJ and CDR3 profiling used genomic DNA as template. TCRdb redid the calling of the reads with MiXCR, one entry per CDR3 protein. The sample shows 150,000 to 200,000 distinct CDR3 sequences, around 66% of them seen only once. The table lists this clonotype with a few counts. Its target is unknown. Study-wide points: Sharing between patients and controls was observed for twenty-nine CD8+ CDR3 sequences. No significant patient-versus-control difference appeared in CD8+ Simpson's diversity.

Germline values: CDR1 SEHNR, CDR2 FQNEAQ (reference sequence). V shed 6 bases and J 4 bases; nucleotides not matched to a gene: 9. The CDR3 has 14 amino acids. Sample: sorted CD4+, CD8+, or CD8+CD57+ T cells (not recorded which) from PBMCs. The gene calls are TRBV7-9 and TRBJ2-7; 7 bases fit TRBD1. This clonotype was sampled from a human donor with severe aplastic anemia or a healthy control (not recorded which). The CDR3 nucleotides read TGTGCCAGCAGAAGACAGGGACCCTTTTACGAGCAGTACTTC. Its translation is CASRRQGPFYEQYF.